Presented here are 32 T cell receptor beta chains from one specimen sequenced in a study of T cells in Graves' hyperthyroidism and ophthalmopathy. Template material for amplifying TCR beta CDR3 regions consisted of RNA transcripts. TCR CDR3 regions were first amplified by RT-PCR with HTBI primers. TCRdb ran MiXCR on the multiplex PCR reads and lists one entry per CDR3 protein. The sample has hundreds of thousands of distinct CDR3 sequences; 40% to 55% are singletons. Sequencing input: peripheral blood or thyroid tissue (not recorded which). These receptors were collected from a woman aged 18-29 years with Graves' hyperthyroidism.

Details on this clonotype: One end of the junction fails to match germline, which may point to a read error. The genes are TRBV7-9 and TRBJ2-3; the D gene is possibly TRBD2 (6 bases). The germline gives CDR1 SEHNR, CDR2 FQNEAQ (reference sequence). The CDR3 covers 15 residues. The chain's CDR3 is CASSSIAESTGTQYF. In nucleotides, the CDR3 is TGTGCCAGCAGCTCAATAGCGGAAAGCACAGGTACGCAGTATTTT.

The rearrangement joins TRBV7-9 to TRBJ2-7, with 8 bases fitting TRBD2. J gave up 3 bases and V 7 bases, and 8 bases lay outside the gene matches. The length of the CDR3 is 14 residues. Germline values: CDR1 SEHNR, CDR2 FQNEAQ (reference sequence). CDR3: CASKLLADSYEQYF. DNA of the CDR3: TGTGCCAGCAAACTACTAGCGGACAGCTACGAGCAGTACTTC. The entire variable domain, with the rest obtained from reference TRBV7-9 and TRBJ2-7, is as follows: DTGVSQNPRHKITKRGQNVTFRCDPISEHNRLYWYRQTLGQGPEFLTYFQNEAQLEKSRLLSDRFSAERPKGSFSTLEIQRTEQGDSAMYLCASKLLADSYEQYFGPGTRLTVT.

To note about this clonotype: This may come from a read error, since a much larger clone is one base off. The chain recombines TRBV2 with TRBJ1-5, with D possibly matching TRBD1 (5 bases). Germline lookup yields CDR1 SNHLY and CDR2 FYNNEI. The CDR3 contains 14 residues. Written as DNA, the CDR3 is TGTACCAGCAGTTACCGGGGGTCCAATCAGCCCCAGCATTTT. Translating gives CTSSYRGSNQPQHF. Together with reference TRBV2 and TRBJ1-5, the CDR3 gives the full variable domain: EPEVTQTPSHQVTQMGQEVILRCVPISNHLYFYWYRQILGQKVEFLVSFYNNEISEKSEIFDDQFSVERPDGSNFTLKIRSTKLEDSAMYFCTSSYRGSNQPQHFGDGTRLSIL.

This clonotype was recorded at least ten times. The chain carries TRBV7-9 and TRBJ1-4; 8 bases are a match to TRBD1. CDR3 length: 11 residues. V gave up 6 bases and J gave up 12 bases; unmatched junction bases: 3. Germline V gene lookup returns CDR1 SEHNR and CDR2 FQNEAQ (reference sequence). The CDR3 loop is CASRGQGELFF. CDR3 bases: TGTGCCAGCAGAGGACAGGGTGAACTGTTTTTT.

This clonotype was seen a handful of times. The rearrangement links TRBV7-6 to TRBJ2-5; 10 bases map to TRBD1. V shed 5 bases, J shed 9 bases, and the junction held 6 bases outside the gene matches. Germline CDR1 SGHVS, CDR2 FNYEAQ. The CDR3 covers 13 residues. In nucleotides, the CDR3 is TGTGCCAGCAGCAGGGGGGACAGGGGTCCCCAGTACTTC. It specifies CASSRGDRGPQYF.

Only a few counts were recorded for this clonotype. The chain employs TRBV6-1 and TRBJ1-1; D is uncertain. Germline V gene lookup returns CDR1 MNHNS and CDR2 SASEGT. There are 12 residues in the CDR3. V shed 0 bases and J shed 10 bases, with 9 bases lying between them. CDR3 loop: CASSEAQTLAFF. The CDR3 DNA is TGTGCCAGCAGTGAAGCTCAGACGCTAGCTTTCTTT.

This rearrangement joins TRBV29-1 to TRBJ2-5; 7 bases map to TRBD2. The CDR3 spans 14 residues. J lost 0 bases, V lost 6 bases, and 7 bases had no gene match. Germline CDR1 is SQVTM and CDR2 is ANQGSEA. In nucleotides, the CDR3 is TGCAGCGTCGAGCTAGCGGAGTACCAAGAGACCCAGTACTTC. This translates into CSVELAEYQETQYF. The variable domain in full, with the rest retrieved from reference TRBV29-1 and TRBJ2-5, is SAVISQKPSRDICQRGTSLTIQCQVDSQVTMMFWYRQQPGQSLTLIATANQGSEATYESGFVIDKFPISRPNLTFSTLTVSNMSPEDSSIYLCSVELAEYQETQYFGPGTRLLVL.

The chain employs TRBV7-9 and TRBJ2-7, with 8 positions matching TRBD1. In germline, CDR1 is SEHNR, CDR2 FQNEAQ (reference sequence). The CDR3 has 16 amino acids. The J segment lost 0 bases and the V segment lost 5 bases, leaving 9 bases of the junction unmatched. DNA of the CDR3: TGTGCCAGCAGCCAAGAGGCAGGGGGCTTCTCCTACGAGCAGTACTTC. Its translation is CASSQEAGGFSYEQYF.

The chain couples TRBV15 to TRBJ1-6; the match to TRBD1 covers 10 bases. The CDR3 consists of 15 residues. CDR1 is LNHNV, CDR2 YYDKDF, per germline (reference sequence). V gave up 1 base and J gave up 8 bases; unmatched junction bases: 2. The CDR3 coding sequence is TGTGCCACCAGCAGAGGGACAGGGGGAGATTCACCCCTCCACTTT. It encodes CATSRGTGGDSPLHF.

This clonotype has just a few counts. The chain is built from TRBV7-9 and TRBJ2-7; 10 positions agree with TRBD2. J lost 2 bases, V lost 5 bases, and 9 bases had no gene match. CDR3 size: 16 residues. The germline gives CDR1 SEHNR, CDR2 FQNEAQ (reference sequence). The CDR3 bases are TGTGCCAGCAGCAGGAGACTAGCGGGCGCTACCTACGAGCAGTACTTC. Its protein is CASSRRLAGATYEQYF.

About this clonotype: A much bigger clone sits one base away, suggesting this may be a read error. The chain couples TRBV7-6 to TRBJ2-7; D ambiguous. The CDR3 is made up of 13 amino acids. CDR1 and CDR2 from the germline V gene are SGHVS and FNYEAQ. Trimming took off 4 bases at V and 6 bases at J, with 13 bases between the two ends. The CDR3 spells CASSSTARIEQYF. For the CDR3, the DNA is TGTGCCAGCAGCTCCACTGCCCGGATCGAGCAGTACTTC.

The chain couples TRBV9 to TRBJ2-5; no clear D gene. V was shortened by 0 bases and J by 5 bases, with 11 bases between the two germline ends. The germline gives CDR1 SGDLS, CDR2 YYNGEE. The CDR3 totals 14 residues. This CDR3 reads CASSVEFQLETQYF. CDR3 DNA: TGTGCCAGCAGCGTAGAGTTCCAACTCGAGACCCAGTACTTC.

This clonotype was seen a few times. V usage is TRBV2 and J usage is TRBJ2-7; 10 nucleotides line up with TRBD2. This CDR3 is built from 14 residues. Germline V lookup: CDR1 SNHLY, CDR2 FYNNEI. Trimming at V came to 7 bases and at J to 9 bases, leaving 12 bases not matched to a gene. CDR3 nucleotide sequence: TGTGCCAGCATCCCTAGCGGGAGTCCCGAGGGGCAGTACTTC. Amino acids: CASIPSGSPEGQYF.

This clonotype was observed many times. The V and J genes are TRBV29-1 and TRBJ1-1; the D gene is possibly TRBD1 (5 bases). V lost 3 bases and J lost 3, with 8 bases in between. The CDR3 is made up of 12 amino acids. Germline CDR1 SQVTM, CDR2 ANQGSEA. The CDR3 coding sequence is TGCAGCGTTGAGGGGGGTGACACTGAAGCTTTCTTT. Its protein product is CSVEGGDTEAFF. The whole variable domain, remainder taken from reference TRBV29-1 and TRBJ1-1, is SAVISQKPSRDICQRGTSLTIQCQVDSQVTMMFWYRQQPGQSLTLIATANQGSEATYESGFVIDKFPISRPNLTFSTLTVSNMSPEDSSIYLCSVEGGDTEAFFGQGTRLTVV.

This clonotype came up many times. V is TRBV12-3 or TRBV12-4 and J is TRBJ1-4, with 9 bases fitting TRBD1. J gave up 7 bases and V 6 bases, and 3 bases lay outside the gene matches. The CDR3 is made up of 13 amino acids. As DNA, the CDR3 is TGTGCCAGCAGCCAGACAGGGGGTGAAAAACTGTTTTTT. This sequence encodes CASSQTGGEKLFF.

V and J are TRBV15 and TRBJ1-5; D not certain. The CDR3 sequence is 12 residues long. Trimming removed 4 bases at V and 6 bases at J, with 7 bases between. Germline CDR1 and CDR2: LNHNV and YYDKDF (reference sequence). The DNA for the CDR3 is TGTGCCACCAGCACCGCTGGTCAGCCCCAGCATTTT. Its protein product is CATSTAGQPQHF.

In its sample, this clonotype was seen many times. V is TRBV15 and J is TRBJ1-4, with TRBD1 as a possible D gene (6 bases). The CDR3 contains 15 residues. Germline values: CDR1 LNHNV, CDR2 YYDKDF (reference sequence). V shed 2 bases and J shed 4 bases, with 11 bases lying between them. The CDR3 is CATSRRTGINEKLFF. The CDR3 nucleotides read TGTGCCACCAGCAGACGCACAGGGATTAATGAAAAACTGTTTTTT.

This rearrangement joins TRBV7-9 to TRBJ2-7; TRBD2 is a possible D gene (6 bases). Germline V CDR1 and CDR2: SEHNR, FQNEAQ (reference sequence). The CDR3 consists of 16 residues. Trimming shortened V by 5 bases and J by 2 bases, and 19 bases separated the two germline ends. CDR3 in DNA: TGTGCCAGCAGCCCCATCCCCGGGAGTGTGGCCTACGAGCAGTACTTC. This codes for CASSPIPGSVAYEQYF.

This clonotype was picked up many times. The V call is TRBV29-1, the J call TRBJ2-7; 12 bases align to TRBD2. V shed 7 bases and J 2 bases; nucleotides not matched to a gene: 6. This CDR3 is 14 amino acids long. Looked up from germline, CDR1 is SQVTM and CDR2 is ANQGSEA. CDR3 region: CSAAGLAGTYEQYF. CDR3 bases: TGCAGCGCCGCAGGACTAGCGGGGACCTACGAGCAGTACTTC.

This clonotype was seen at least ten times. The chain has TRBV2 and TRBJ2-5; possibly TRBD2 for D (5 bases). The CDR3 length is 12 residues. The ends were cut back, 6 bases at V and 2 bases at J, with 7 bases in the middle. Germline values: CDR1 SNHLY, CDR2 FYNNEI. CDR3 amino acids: CASREEQETQYF. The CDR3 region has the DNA TGTGCCAGCAGGGAGGAGCAAGAGACCCAGTACTTC.

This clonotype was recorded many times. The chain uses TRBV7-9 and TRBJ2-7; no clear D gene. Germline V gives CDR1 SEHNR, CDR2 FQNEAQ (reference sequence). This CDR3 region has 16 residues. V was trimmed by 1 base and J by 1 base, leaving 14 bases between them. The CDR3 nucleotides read TGTGCCAGCAGCTTAGGGGGTGGCGTCCGGTCCTACGAGCAGTACTTC. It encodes CASSLGGGVRSYEQYF.

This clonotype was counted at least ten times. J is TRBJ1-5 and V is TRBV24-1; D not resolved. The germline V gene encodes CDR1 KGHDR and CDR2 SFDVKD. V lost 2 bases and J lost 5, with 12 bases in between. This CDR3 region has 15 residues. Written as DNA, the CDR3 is TGTGCCACCAGTGATTCCACCGGCCTCCATCAGCCCCAGCATTTT. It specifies CATSDSTGLHQPQHF.

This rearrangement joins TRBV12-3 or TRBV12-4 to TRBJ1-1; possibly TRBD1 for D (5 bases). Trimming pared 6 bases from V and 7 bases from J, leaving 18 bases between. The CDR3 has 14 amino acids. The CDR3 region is CASSPRGAEGEAFF. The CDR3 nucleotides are TGTGCCAGCAGCCCTCGAGGGGCCGAGGGTGAAGCTTTCTTT.

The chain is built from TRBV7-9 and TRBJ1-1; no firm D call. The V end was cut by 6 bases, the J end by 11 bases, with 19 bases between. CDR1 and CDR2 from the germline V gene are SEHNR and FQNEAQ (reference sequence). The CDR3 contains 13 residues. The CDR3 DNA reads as TGTGCCAGCAGTCTTAACAAACGGGATGCGGCTTTCTTT. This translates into CASSLNKRDAAFF.

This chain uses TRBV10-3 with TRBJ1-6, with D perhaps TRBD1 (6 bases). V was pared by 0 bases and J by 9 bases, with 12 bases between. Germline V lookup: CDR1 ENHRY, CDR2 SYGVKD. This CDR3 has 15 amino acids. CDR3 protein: CAISESGGLASPLHF. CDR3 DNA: TGTGCCATCAGTGAGTCGGGGGGCCTTGCTTCACCCCTCCACTTT.

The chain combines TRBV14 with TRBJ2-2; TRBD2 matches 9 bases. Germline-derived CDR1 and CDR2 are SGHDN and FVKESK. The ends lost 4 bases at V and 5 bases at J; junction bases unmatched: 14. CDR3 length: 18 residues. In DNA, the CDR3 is TGTGCCAGCAGCCGTTTTTGGTTAGCGGGAGATGGGACCGGGGAGCTGTTTTTT. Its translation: CASSRFWLAGDGTGELFF. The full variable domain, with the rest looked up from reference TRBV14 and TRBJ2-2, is EAGVTQFPSHSVIEKGQTVTLRCDPISGHDNLYWYRRVMGKEIKFLLHFVKESKQDESGMPNNRFLAERTGGTYSTLKVQPAELEDSGVYFCASSRFWLAGDGTGELFFGEGSRLTVL.

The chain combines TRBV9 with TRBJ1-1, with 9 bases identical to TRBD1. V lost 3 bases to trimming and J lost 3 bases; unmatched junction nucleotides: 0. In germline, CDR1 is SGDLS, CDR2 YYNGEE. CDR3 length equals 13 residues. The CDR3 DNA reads TGTGCCAGCAGCGGACAGGGGGACACTGAAGCTTTCTTT. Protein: CASSGQGDTEAFF.

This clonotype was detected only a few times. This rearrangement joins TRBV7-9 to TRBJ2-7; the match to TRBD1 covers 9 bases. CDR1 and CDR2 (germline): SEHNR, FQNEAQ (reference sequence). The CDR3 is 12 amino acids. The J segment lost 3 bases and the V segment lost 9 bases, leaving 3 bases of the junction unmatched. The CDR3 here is CASQGQGYEQYF. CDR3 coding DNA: TGTGCCAGTCAGGGACAGGGCTACGAGCAGTACTTC.

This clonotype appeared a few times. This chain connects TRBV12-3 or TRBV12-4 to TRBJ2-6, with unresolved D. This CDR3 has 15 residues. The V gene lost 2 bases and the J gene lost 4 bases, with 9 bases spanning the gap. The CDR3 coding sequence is TGTGCCAGCAGTTTAAGGGCTCGCGGGGCCAACGTCCTGACTTTC. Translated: CASSLRARGANVLTF.

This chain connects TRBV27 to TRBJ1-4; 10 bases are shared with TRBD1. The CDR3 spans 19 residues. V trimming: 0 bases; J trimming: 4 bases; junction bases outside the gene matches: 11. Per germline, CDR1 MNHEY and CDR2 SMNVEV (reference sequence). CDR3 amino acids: CASSLSVTGGAAGNEKLFF. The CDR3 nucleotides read TGTGCCAGCAGTTTATCTGTGACAGGGGGCGCAGCGGGTAATGAAAAACTGTTTTTT.

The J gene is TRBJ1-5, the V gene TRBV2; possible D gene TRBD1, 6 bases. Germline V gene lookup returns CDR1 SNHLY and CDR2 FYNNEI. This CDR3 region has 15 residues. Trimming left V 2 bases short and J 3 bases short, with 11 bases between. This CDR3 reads CASSETGGYNQPQHF. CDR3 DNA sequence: TGTGCCAGCAGTGAAACGGGGGGCTACAATCAGCCCCAGCATTTT.

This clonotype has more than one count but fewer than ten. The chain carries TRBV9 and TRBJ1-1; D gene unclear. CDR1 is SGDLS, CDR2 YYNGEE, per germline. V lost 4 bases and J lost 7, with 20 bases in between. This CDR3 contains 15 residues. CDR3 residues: CASSPRVGQGFEAFF. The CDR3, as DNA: TGTGCCAGCAGCCCCCGAGTTGGGCAAGGGTTTGAAGCTTTCTTT.